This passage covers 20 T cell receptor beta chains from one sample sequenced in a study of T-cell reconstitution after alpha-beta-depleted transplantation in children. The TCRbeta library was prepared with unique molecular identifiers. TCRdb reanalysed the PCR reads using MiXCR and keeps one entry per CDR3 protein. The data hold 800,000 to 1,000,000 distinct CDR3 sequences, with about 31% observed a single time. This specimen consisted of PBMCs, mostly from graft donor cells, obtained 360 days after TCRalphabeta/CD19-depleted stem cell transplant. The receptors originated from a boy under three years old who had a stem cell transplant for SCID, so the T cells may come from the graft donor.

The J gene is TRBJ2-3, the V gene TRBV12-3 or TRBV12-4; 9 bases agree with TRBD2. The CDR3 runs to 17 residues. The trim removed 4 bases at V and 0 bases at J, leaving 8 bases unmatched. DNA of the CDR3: TGTGCCAGCAGTTCCCATAGCGGGGGATACAGCACAGATACGCAGTATTTT. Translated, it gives CASSSHSGGYSTDTQYF.

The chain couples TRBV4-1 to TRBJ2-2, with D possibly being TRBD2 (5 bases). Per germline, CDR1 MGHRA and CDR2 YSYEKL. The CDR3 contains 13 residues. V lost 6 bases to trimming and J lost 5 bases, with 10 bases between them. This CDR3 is CASRRSGTGELFF. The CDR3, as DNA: TGCGCCAGCAGGAGGTCGGGAACCGGGGAGCTGTTTTTT.

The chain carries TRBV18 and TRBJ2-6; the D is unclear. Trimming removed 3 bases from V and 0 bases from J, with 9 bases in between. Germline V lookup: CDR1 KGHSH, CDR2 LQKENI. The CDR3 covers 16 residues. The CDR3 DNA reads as TGTGCCAGCTCACCCCTACGCAGCTCTGGGGCCAACGTCCTGACTTTC. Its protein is CASSPLRSSGANVLTF.

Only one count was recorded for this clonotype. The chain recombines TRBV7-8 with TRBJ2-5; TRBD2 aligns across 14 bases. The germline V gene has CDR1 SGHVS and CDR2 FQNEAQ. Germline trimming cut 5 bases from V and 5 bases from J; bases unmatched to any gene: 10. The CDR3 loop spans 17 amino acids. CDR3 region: CASSPWPGTSGGETQYF. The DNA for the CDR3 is TGTGCCAGCAGCCCGTGGCCCGGGACTAGCGGGGGTGAGACCCAGTACTTC.

CDR3 region: CASSLAGTSGEQFF. The CDR3 coding sequence is TGTGCCAGCAGCTTAGCGGGGACTTCAGGGGAGCAGTTCTTC. The chain employs TRBV7-9 and TRBJ2-1; perhaps TRBD2 as D (6 bases). The CDR3 extends over 14 amino acids. Germline values: CDR1 SEHNR, CDR2 FQNEAQ (reference sequence). V lost 0 bases and J 10 bases, leaving 13 bases between the germline ends.

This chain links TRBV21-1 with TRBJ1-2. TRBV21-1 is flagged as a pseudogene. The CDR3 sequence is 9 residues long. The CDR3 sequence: CAPPTDYTF. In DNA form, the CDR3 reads TGTGCCCCACCCACAGACTACACCTTC.

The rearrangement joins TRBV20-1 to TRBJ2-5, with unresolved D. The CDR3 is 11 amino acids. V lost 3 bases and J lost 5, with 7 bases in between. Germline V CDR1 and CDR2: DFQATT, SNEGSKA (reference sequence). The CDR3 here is CSASNFETQYF. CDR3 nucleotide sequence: TGCAGTGCTAGCAACTTCGAGACCCAGTACTTC.

The CDR3 reads CAWSVGRAYSGNTIYF. Written as DNA, the CDR3 is TGTGCCTGGAGTGTCGGCAGGGCCTACTCTGGAAACACCATATATTTT. J is TRBJ1-3 and V is TRBV30, with D perhaps TRBD1 (5 bases). Trimming pared 0 bases from V and 0 bases from J, leaving 12 bases between. The CDR3 covers 16 residues. Germline V gene data show CDR1 as GTSNPN and CDR2 as SVGIG (reference sequence). Supplemented by reference TRBV30 and TRBJ1-3, the full variable domain reads SQTIHQWPATLVQPVGSPLSLECTVEGTSNPNLYWYRQAAGRGLQLLFYSVGIGQISSEVPQNLSASRPQDRQFILSSKKLLLSDSGFYLCAWSVGRAYSGNTIYFGEGSWLTVV.

The DNA of the CDR3 is TGTGCCAGCAGCTTAGCCGACAGGTCCTACAATGAGCAGTTCTTC. Amino acid sequence: CASSLADRSYNEQFF. V is TRBV7-9 and J is TRBJ2-1; D may be TRBD1 (6 bases). This CDR3 spans 15 amino acids. The V gene lost 0 bases and the J gene lost 1 base, with 7 bases spanning the gap. Germline CDR1 reads SEHNR; CDR2 reads FQNEAQ (reference sequence).

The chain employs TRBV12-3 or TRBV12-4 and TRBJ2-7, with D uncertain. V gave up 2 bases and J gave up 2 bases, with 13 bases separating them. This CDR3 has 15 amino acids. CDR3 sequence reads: CASSLFWQPTYEQYF. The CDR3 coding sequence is TGTGCCAGCAGTTTATTTTGGCAGCCCACCTACGAGCAGTACTTC.

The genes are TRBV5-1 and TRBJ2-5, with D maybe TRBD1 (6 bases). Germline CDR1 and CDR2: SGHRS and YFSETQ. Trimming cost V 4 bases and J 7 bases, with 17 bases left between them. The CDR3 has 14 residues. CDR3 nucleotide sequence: TGCGCCAGCAGCCCCCAGGACAGCCGTGGGACCCAGTACTTC. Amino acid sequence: CASSPQDSRGTQYF. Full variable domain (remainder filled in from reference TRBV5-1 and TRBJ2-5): KAGVTQTPRYLIKTRGQQVTLSCSPISGHRSVSWYQQTPGQGLQFLFEYFSETQRNKGNFPGRFSGRQFSNSRSEMNVSTLELGDSALYLCASSPQDSRGTQYFGPGTRLLVL.

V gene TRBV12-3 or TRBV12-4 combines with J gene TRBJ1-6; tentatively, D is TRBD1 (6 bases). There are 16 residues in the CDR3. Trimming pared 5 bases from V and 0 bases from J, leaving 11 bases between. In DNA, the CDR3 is TGTGCCAGCAGTCCAGGGGTGAGCTCCTATAATTCACCCCTCCACTTT. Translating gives CASSPGVSSYNSPLHF.

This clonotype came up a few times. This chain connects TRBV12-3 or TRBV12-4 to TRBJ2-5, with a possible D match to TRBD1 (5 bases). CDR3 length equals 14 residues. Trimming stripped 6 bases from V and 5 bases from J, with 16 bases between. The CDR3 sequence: CASSPEDRVETQYF. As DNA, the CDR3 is TGTGCCAGCAGCCCTGAAGACAGAGTGGAGACCCAGTACTTC.

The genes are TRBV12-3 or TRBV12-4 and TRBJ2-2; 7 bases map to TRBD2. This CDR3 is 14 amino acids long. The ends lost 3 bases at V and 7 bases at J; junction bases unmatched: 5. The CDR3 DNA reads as TGTGCCAGCAGTTTGACGGGGGGTGGCGGGGAGCTGTTTTTT. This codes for CASSLTGGGGELFF.

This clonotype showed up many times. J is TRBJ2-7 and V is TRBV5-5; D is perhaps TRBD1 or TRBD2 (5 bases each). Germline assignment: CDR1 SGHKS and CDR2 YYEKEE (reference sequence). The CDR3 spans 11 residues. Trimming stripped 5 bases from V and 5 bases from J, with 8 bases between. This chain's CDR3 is CASRRDHEQYF. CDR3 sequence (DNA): TGTGCCAGCAGACGGGACCACGAGCAGTACTTC.

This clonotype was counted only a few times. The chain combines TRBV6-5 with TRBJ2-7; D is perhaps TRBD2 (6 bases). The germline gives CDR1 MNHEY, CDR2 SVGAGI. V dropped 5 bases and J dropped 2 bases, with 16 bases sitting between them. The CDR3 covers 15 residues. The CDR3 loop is CASSRREGGTYEQYF. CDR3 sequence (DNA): TGTGCCAGCAGTCGACGGGAAGGAGGGACCTACGAGCAGTACTTC.

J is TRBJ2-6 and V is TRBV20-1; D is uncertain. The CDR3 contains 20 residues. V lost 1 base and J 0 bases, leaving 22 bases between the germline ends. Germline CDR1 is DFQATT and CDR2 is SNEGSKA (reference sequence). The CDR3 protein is CSARVPGPGPLPSGANVLTF. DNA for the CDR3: TGCAGTGCTAGAGTTCCCGGCCCCGGGCCATTACCCTCTGGGGCCAACGTCCTGACTTTC.

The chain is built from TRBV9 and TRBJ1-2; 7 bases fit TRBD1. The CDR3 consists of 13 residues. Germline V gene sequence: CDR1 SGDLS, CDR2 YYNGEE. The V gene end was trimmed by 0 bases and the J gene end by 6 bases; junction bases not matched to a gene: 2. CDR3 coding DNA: TGTGCCAGCAGCGTAGGAGGGGGCGATGGCTACACCTTC. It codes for CASSVGGGDGYTF.

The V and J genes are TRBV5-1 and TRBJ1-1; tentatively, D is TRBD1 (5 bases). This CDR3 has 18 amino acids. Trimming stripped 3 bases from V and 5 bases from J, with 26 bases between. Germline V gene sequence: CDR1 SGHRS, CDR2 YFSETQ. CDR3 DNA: TGCGCCAGCAGCTCCCGACCTCTCACCGGGACGGCCCTTACTGAAGCTTTCTTT. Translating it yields CASSSRPLTGTALTEAFF.

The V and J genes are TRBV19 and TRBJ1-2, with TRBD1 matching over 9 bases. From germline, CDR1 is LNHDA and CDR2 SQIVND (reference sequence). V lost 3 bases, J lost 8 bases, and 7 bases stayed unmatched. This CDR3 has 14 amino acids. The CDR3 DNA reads TGTGCCAGTAGTATGGTGGGACAGGGTGACGGCTACACCTTC. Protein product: CASSMVGQGDGYTF.